What follows are 29 T cell receptor beta chains derived from one specimen sequenced in a study of identical twins. In TCRdb, the 5' RACE reads were re-called with MiXCR into one record per CDR3 protein. The sample lists about 570,000 distinct CDR3 sequences, 9.6% seen once, with 2.5% to 3.5% in the top ten. This sample was also put to use in a study of yellow fever vaccine responses in identical twins.

Source material: PBMCs. Receptor source: a woman between 18 and 29 years old in good health.

The sample holds many counts of this clonotype. This rearrangement joins TRBV29-1 to TRBJ2-3; 7 bases line up with TRBD2. CDR1 is SQVTM, CDR2 ANQGSEA, per germline. The length of the CDR3 is 15 residues. V shed 3 bases and J 0 bases; nucleotides not matched to a gene: 6. CDR3 sequence reads: CSVELADASTDTQYF. The DNA of the CDR3 is TGCAGCGTTGAGCTAGCGGATGCTAGCACAGATACGCAGTATTTT.

This clonotype was detected only a few times. This rearrangement joins TRBV7-8 to TRBJ2-1; perhaps TRBD1 as D (5 bases). CDR1 and CDR2 (germline): SGHVS, FQNEAQ. V lost 2 bases, J lost 4 bases, and 15 bases lay in between. This CDR3 contains 16 residues. Written as DNA, the CDR3 is TGTGCCAGCAGCTTACTCGCCGCCGGACAATACAATGAGCAGTTCTTC. Encoded protein: CASSLLAAGQYNEQFF.

This clonotype has at least ten counts. The chain uses TRBV3-1 and TRBJ1-4; TRBD1 matches at 7 bases. This CDR3 region has 15 residues. Germline V gene sequence: CDR1 LGHDT, CDR2 YNNKEL (reference sequence). Germline trimming cut 3 bases from V and 10 bases from J; bases unmatched to any gene: 11. The DNA for the CDR3 is TGTGCCAGCAGCCATTCCCAGGGGGAGGCTAGAAAACTGTTTTTT. Its translation is CASSHSQGEARKLFF.

DNA of the CDR3: TGTGCCAGCAGCCAAGATCCAGGGCCCGTCCCCTACAATGAGCAGTTCTTC. Translated, it gives CASSQDPGPVPYNEQFF. V and J are TRBV3-1 and TRBJ2-1, with a weak D call TRBD1 (5 bases). V was clipped by 0 bases and J by 2 bases, with 14 bases between them. This CDR3 region has 17 residues. Germline V gene sequence: CDR1 LGHDT, CDR2 YNNKEL (reference sequence).

This clonotype occurred many times. The chain carries TRBV7-3 and TRBJ2-1; 10 bases match TRBD2. V lost 5 bases, J lost 3 bases, and 4 bases stayed unmatched. Germline CDR1 and CDR2: SGHTA and FQGTGA. The CDR3 length is 15 residues. CDR3 in amino acids: CASSLSGGLYNEQFF. For the CDR3, the DNA is TGTGCCAGCAGCCTTAGCGGGGGGCTCTACAATGAGCAGTTCTTC.

The V and J genes are TRBV7-3 and TRBJ2-1; TRBD2 agrees at 10 bases. CDR1 and CDR2 from the germline V gene are SGHTA and FQGTGA. J was trimmed by 2 bases and V by 5 bases; bases with no gene match: 6. The CDR3 is 16 amino acids. The DNA for the CDR3 is TGTGCCAGCAGCCTACTAGCGGGGCTCGCCTACAATGAGCAGTTCTTC. It specifies CASSLLAGLAYNEQFF.

This clonotype was seen more than once but under ten times. The chain recombines TRBV6-1 with TRBJ2-5; D gene uncertain. Germline V CDR1 and CDR2: MNHNS, SASEGT. CDR3 size: 14 residues. V shed 6 bases and J shed 0 bases, with 11 bases lying between them. The CDR3 sequence is CASRRALNQETQYF. The CDR3 DNA follows: TGTGCCAGCAGACGAGCGCTAAACCAAGAGACCCAGTACTTC.

At least ten counts were recorded for this clonotype. This chain uses TRBV3-1 with TRBJ2-3; the D is unclear. The CDR3 runs 14 residues. With 5 bases removed from V and 0 bases from J, the gap between germline ends came to 9 bases. Looked up from germline, CDR1 is LGHDT and CDR2 is YNNKEL (reference sequence). DNA for the CDR3: TGTGCCAGCAGCATCTCTCATAGCACAGATACGCAGTATTTT. This translates into CASSISHSTDTQYF.

This chain joins TRBV10-2 and TRBJ1-1; 9 positions match TRBD1. Germline CDR1 WSHSY, CDR2 SAAADI. Trimming cost V 4 bases and J 2 bases; bases outside gene matches: 11. CDR3 length equals 17 residues. The CDR3 sequence is CASSAYRGRFENTEAFF. The CDR3 bases are TGCGCCAGCAGTGCATACAGGGGGCGTTTTGAAAACACTGAAGCTTTCTTT.

This clonotype was observed a handful of times. The junction departs from the called germline gene at one end, perhaps through a read error. The chain recombines TRBV7-7 with TRBJ2-5, with TRBD2 as a possible D gene (7 bases). CDR3 size: 15 residues. Germline lookup yields CDR1 SSHAT and CDR2 FNYEAQ (reference sequence). The CDR3 sequence: CASSLATGREETQYF. In DNA, the CDR3 is TGTGCTAGCAGCTTAGCAACAGGGAGGGAAGAGACCCAGTACTTC.

This chain joins TRBV29-1 and TRBJ2-3; D unresolved. V dropped 7 bases and J dropped 3 bases, with 14 bases sitting between them. This CDR3 is 13 amino acids long. Germline V lookup: CDR1 SQVTM, CDR2 ANQGSEA. CDR3 DNA: TGCAGCGCTAACTTGAATCCAACAGATACGCAGTATTTT. Its translation is CSANLNPTDTQYF.

This clonotype was counted between two and nine times. The chain joins TRBV5-1 to TRBJ2-4; D is possibly TRBD1 (7 bases). Germline V gives CDR1 SGHRS, CDR2 YFSETQ. The CDR3 totals 15 residues. V lost 1 base and J lost 6, with 14 bases in between. The CDR3 loop is CASSLLEGAGNIQYF. In DNA, the CDR3 is TGCGCCAGCAGCTTGTTGGAGGGGGCCGGAAACATTCAGTACTTC.

The chain is built from TRBV10-1 and TRBJ2-6; tentatively, D is TRBD2 (5 bases). This CDR3 comprises 18 residues. Trimming cost V 5 bases and J 1 base, with 18 bases left between them. Germline CDR1 is WNHNN and CDR2 is SYGVQD (reference sequence). In DNA form, the CDR3 reads TGCGCCAGCAGTCAGAGTGAGGGCCACCTATCTGGGGCCAACGTCCTGACTTTC. Amino acid sequence: CASSQSEGHLSGANVLTF.

This clonotype has only one observation. This chain links TRBV29-1 with TRBJ2-3; 11 bases map to TRBD2. CDR3 length: 14 amino acids. Germline CDR1 reads SQVTM; CDR2 reads ANQGSEA. Germline trimming cut 1 base from V and 7 bases from J; bases unmatched to any gene: 4. CDR3 loop: CSVEVAGGGNTQYF. The CDR3, as DNA: TGCAGCGTTGAAGTAGCGGGAGGGGGAAATACGCAGTATTTT.

This chain joins TRBV20-1 and TRBJ2-1; TRBD2 might be the D (6 bases). V dropped 0 bases and J dropped 8 bases, with 17 bases sitting between them. Germline CDR1 and CDR2: DFQATT and SNEGSKA (reference sequence). The CDR3 totals 15 residues. CDR3 loop: CSARDLSIAVDEQFF. The DNA for the CDR3 is TGCAGTGCTAGAGATCTCTCGATAGCGGTGGATGAGCAGTTCTTC.

At least ten counts were recorded for this clonotype. The rearrangement uses TRBV3-1 and TRBJ2-7, with D possibly being TRBD1 (5 bases). The CDR3 extends over 13 amino acids. Trimming removed 2 bases at V and 2 bases at J, with 7 bases between. CDR1 is LGHDT, CDR2 YNNKEL, per germline (reference sequence). CDR3 residues: CASSQQGPYEQYF. CDR3 sequence (DNA): TGTGCCAGCAGCCAACAGGGTCCCTACGAGCAGTACTTC.

This clonotype was picked up a small number of times. This chain links TRBV7-2 with TRBJ2-5, with 7 positions matching TRBD1. CDR3 size: 15 residues. The junction had 6 bases not matched to a gene; V was cut back by 0 bases and J by 5 bases. Germline CDR1 is SGHTA and CDR2 is FQGNSA. CDR3 sequence: CASSLADRPGETQYF. CDR3 coding DNA: TGTGCCAGCAGCTTAGCGGACAGGCCGGGGGAGACCCAGTACTTC.

This clonotype was counted ten times or more. V and J are TRBV12-3 or TRBV12-4 and TRBJ2-1; the D is unclear. The CDR3 runs to 14 residues. V lost 4 bases to trimming and J lost 10 bases, with 17 bases between them. Written as DNA, the CDR3 is TGTGCCAGCAGTTCCTCGGGCGCCCGCTGGGAGCAGTTCTTC. It translates to CASSSSGARWEQFF.

This clonotype came up many times. The chain uses TRBV5-1 and TRBJ2-2; D is ambiguous. Trimming shortened V by 3 bases and J by 0 bases, and 3 bases separated the two germline ends. Looked up from germline, CDR1 is SGHRS and CDR2 is YFSETQ. The CDR3 is made up of 13 amino acids. The CDR3 nucleotides are TGCGCCAGCAGCTACGCGAACACCGGGGAGCTGTTTTTT. Amino acid sequence: CASSYANTGELFF.

At least ten counts were recorded for this clonotype. This chain joins TRBV5-6 and TRBJ2-6; D not resolved. This CDR3 is built from 15 residues. The V end lost 4 bases, the J end lost 4 bases, and 12 bases lay between the germline ends. Germline CDR1 reads SGHDT; CDR2 reads YYEEEE. The CDR3 protein is CASSAFLYGANVLTF. The CDR3 DNA sequence: TGTGCCAGCAGCGCGTTTCTTTACGGGGCCAACGTCCTGACTTTC.

This clonotype was detected many times. The CDR3 here is CASSPDRGAYEQYF. Written as DNA, the CDR3 is TGTGCCAGCAGCCCCGACAGGGGAGCCTACGAGCAGTACTTC. The V gene is TRBV6-1, the J gene TRBJ2-7, with TRBD1 matching over 8 bases. The ends lost 6 bases at V and 2 bases at J; junction bases unmatched: 6. The CDR3 has 14 residues. Germline CDR1 reads MNHNS; CDR2 reads SASEGT.

This clonotype came up a few times. The chain has TRBV5-4 and TRBJ2-1; no clear D gene. CDR1 is SGHNT, CDR2 YYREEE, per germline (reference sequence). Trimming removed 2 bases from V and 4 bases from J, with 7 bases in between. The CDR3 consists of 13 residues. CDR3 sequence (DNA): TGTGCCAGCAGCTTCGACGAATACAATGAGCAGTTCTTC. Protein sequence: CASSFDEYNEQFF.

In this sample, this clonotype turned up a few times. V usage is TRBV4-2 and J usage is TRBJ2-5, with D perhaps matching TRBD2 (6 bases). This CDR3 region has 16 residues. V was trimmed by 1 base and J by 2 bases, leaving 14 bases between them. Germline V gene sequence: CDR1 LGHNA, CDR2 YNFKEQ. The CDR3 reads CASSQASGTEQETQYF. In nucleotides, the CDR3 is TGTGCCAGCAGCCAAGCGTCCGGGACTGAACAAGAGACCCAGTACTTC.

This rearrangement joins TRBV3-1 to TRBJ1-1; D uncertain. Germline loops: CDR1 LGHDT, CDR2 YNNKEL (reference sequence). CDR3 length: 15 residues. The ends were cut back, 1 base at V and 6 bases at J, with 15 bases in the middle. DNA for the CDR3: TGTGCCAGCAGCCAAGTAACGGGTCCCTTTTCTGAAGCTTTCTTT. Translation gives CASSQVTGPFSEAFF.

This clonotype was seen a handful of times. CDR3 nucleotide sequence: TGTGCCAGCAGCTTGGGGGGGCGGGGGGCCCGGACCGATACGCAGTATTTT. Translated: CASSLGGRGARTDTQYF. The rearrangement uses TRBV7-6 and TRBJ2-3, with 8 bases that match TRBD2. The CDR3 length is 17 residues. The germline CDR1 and CDR2 sequences are SGHVS and FNYEAQ. J lost 6 bases, V lost 3 bases, and 14 bases had no gene match.

The chain combines TRBV4-2 with TRBJ1-3, with a possible D match to TRBD1 (6 bases). Trimming removed 1 base from V and 4 bases from J, with 14 bases in between. Germline CDR1 and CDR2: LGHNA and YNFKEQ. This CDR3 is 16 amino acids long. In DNA form, the CDR3 reads TGTGCCAGCAGCCAAGCCGCAGGGGATACAGGAAACACCATATATTTT. Protein: CASSQAAGDTGNTIYF.

This clonotype was picked up a small number of times. V is TRBV18 and J is TRBJ2-5; possibly TRBD1 for D (6 bases). Germline V gives CDR1 KGHSH, CDR2 LQKENI. V dropped 4 bases and J dropped 3 bases, with 9 bases sitting between them. This CDR3 comprises 13 residues. CDR3 DNA: TGTGCCAGCTCACGAGGACAGAAAGAGACCCAGTACTTC. Residues: CASSRGQKETQYF.

The chain is built from TRBV3-1 and TRBJ1-1; D not certain. Trimming took 1 base from V and 1 from J, leaving 13 bases between them. Germline loops: CDR1 LGHDT, CDR2 YNNKEL (reference sequence). CDR3 length: 16 amino acids. The DNA for the CDR3 is TGTGCCAGCAGCCAAGTTCGTCCCAAATCGAACACTGAAGCTTTCTTT. This gives the protein CASSQVRPKSNTEAFF.

The rearrangement uses TRBV29-1 and TRBJ1-1; D unclear. V was clipped by 6 bases and J by 1 base, with 9 bases between them. The CDR3 extends over 12 amino acids. Germline V lookup: CDR1 SQVTM, CDR2 ANQGSEA. Here the CDR3 reads CSVGSRNTEAFF. In nucleotides, the CDR3 is TGCAGCGTGGGGTCCAGGAACACTGAAGCTTTCTTT.